These T cell receptor beta chains were read from a single sample in a study of technical replicates of blood from a handful of donors. Clones were sequenced by immunoSEQ multiplex PCR, and TCRdb holds only the in-frame ones, with some missing. The repertoire holds tens of thousands of clones, approximately 87% seen once, with more than 4% in the top ten. Material for sequencing was PBMCs. Every receptor here comes from a human donor in good health. Some clones in this sample may be carry-over from other donors' samples. Each CDR3 is given with its conserved first and last residue. The D gene is left open where the match is weak. Clone size, where shown, is once, few, many, or a class for clones that have expanded.

13,TRBV27,NA,NA,TRBJ2-1,TGTGCCAGCAGTTTAAGCGTCCACAATGAGCAGTTCTTC,CASSLSVHNEQFF
16,TRBV18,TRBD2,NA,TRBJ2-7,TGTGCCAGCTCACCCCCGGGGGGGGCCACATCCTACGAGCAGTACTTC,CASSPPGGATSYEQYF
13,TRBV7-3,TRBD1,once,TRBJ2-3,TGTGCCAGCAGCTTCACAGGGGGAGATACGCAGTATTTT,CASSFTGGDTQYF
16,TRBV6-6,TRBD1,NA,TRBJ1-5,TGTGCCAGCAGTAGGTACAGGGGAGACTCGAGTCAGCCCCAGCATTTT,CASSRYRGDSSQPQHF
14,TRBV29-1,TRBD1,NA,TRBJ1-5,TGCAGCGTTGGGTCAACAGGGGGGAGTCAGCCCCAGCATTTT,CSVGSTGGSQPQHF
14,TRBV6-1,TRBD1,NA,TRBJ1-4,TGTGCCATAAGCGAGGGGGCCCTATTTGAAAAACTGTTTTTT,CAISEGALFEKLFF
13,TRBV9,TRBD1,few,TRBJ1-1,TGTGCCAGCAGCACGGGACAGGGTGACGAAGCTTTCTTT,CASSTGQGDEAFF
14,TRBV5-4,NA,NA,TRBJ2-5,TGTGCCAGCAGCTTGGTAGGGAGTGGAGAGACCCAGTACTTC,CASSLVGSGETQYF
16,TRBV5-1,NA,NA,TRBJ2-7,TGCGCCAGCAGATACCGCAGTGATGTGAACACCTACGAGCAGTACTTC,CASRYRSDVNTYEQYF
15,TRBV5-1,NA,once,TRBJ2-6,TGCGCCAGCAGCTTGGGCGGCGGTGGGGCCAACGTCCTGACTTTC,CASSLGGGGANVLTF
13,TRBV7-8,NA,NA,TRBJ1-2,TGTGCCAGCAGCTTTACAGCGGTCCGTGGCTACACCTTC,CASSFTAVRGYTF
16,TRBV7-2,TRBD2,once,TRBJ2-1,TGTGCCAGCAGCTTAGCGCCTAGCGGGAGGGGGAATGAGCAGTTCTTC,CASSLAPSGRGNEQFF
13,TRBV9,NA,NA,TRBJ1-1,TGTGCCAGCAGCGTAGCTACGGGGGAGAGGGCTTTCTTT,CASSVATGERAFF
17,TRBV11-2,TRBD1,NA,TRBJ2-7,TGTGCCAGCAGCTTAAAGCATTCCGGGACAGGCACCTACGAGCAGTACTTC,CASSLKHSGTGTYEQYF
14,TRBV7-9,TRBD1,NA,TRBJ1-4,TGTGCCAGCAGCGCCGGGACAGGGGGGGAAAAACTGTTTTTT,CASSAGTGGEKLFF
18,TRBV18,NA,NA,TRBJ2-7,TGTGCCAGCTCCCCGACTCCAGGGTTCGGTTTCGCACCCTACGAGCAGTACTTC,CASSPTPGFGFAPYEQYF
14,TRBV19,NA,few,TRBJ1-1,TGTGCCAGTAGTACATTCGGGGGGAGAACTGAAGCTTTCTTT,CASSTFGGRTEAFF
16,TRBV28,NA,NA,TRBJ1-6,TGTGCCAGCAGTTTGGGGGGGCTCGCCTATAATTCACCCCTCCACTTT,CASSLGGLAYNSPLHF
18,TRBV15,NA,once,TRBJ2-7,TGTGCCACCAGCAGAGATAGGAACCCCCGGACACCCAACTACGAGCAGTACTTC,CATSRDRNPRTPNYEQYF
14,TRBV7-2,TRBD1,few,TRBJ1-5,TGTGCCAGCAGAGGGACAGGGTCAGGACAGCCCCAGCATTTT,CASRGTGSGQPQHF
14,TRBV5-1,TRBD1,NA,TRBJ1-2,TGCGCCAGCAGCTTGGGGGACAGATCCTATGGCTACACCTTC,CASSLGDRSYGYTF
16,TRBV4-1,TRBD1,NA,TRBJ1-2,TGCGCCAGCAGCCAAGAGGGACAGGGATCCAACTATGGCTACACCTTC,CASSQEGQGSNYGYTF
15,TRBV4-3,NA,NA,TRBJ2-1,TGCGCCAGCAGCTTGGCACTCCCGAGGGTCGATGAGCAGTTCTTC,CASSLALPRVDEQFF
13,TRBV27,NA,NA,TRBJ2-1,TGTGCCAGCAGTTTAAGAGGAGGCCATGAGCAGTTCTTC,CASSLRGGHEQFF
16,TRBV11-2,NA,NA,TRBJ2-7,TGTGCCAGCAGCACAGGAGTGGGGGCCTCATCCTACGAGCAGTACTTC,CASSTGVGASSYEQYF
15,TRBV4-3,NA,once,TRBJ1-2,TGCGCCAGCAGCCAAGATTTGGAGGGTCTCCAAGGCTACACCTTC,CASSQDLEGLQGYTF
13,TRBV7-2,NA,NA,TRBJ2-7,TGTGCCAGCAGCCCACGGGGGGCCAACGAGCAGTACTTC,CASSPRGANEQYF
13,TRBV30,NA,NA,TRBJ1-2,TGTGCCTGGGGGACTAGGGGATCCTATGGCTACACCTTC,CAWGTRGSYGYTF
12,TRBV29-1,NA,NA,TRBJ1-5,TGCAGCCAGAGACAGGCCAATCAGCCCCAGCATTTT,CSQRQANQPQHF
13,TRBV7-9,NA,few,TRBJ1-4,TGTGCCAGCAGCCTAGGGGAGAATGAAAAACTGTTTTTT,CASSLGENEKLFF
15,TRBV6-1,NA,NA,TRBJ2-3,TGTGCCAGCAGTGACCGGGGAGCGAGGTCAGATACGCAGTATTTT,CASSDRGARSDTQYF
17,TRBV7-2,TRBD2,once,TRBJ2-7,TGTGCCAGCAGCCCAGGGGCTAGCGGGGGGGGTTGGTACGAGCAGTACTTC,CASSPGASGGGWYEQYF
14,TRBV10-3,NA,NA,TRBJ2-2,TGTGCCATCAGTGCCGACTGGTTCATCGGGGAGCTGTTTTTT,CAISADWFIGELFF
17,TRBV7-3,TRBD2,NA,TRBJ2-2,TGTGCCAGCAGCGCCAGACTAGCGGGGGAGAACACCGGGGAGCTGTTTTTT,CASSARLAGENTGELFF
13,TRBV7-2,NA,NA,TRBJ2-7,TGTGCCAGCAGCTCGGAGGCCACCTACGAGCAGTACTTC,CASSSEATYEQYF
13,TRBV5-1,NA,few,TRBJ1-1,TGCGCCAGCAGCATTACAGGGTTCACTGAAGCTTTCTTT,CASSITGFTEAFF
15,TRBV14,NA,NA,TRBJ2-7,TGTGCCAGCAGCCAACCGCGGGGGCTAACCTACGAGCAGTACTTC,CASSQPRGLTYEQYF
15,TRBV29-1,TRBD2,once,TRBJ2-4,TGCAGCGTTGAAGATGGGGGACTAGGGGATGACATTCAGTACTTC,CSVEDGGLGDDIQYF
18,TRBV4-2,TRBD1,NA,TRBJ1-1,TGTGCCAGCAGCCAACCGGACAGGGTTGTTGTTTGGAACACTGAAGCTTTCTTT,CASSQPDRVVVWNTEAFF
15,TRBV7-9,NA,once,TRBJ2-3,TGTGCCAGCAGCTACGGAGGCGGGAGCACAGATACGCAGTATTTT,CASSYGGGSTDTQYF
15,TRBV5-1,NA,NA,TRBJ1-6,TGCGCCAGCAGCCCCGACAGGACCCTAGCTTCACCCCTCCACTTT,CASSPDRTLASPLHF
15,TRBV2,TRBD2,NA,TRBJ2-7,TGTGCCAGCAGAGAGAGACTAGCGGGGTTCTACGAGCAGTACTTC,CASRERLAGFYEQYF
14,TRBV2,TRBD2,few,TRBJ2-7,TGTGCCAGCATTCTGACTAGCTCCTCTTCCGAGCAGTACTTC,CASILTSSSSEQYF
14,TRBV28,NA,NA,TRBJ1-2,TGTGCCAGCGGCCAGTTGGAACAGGGTGATGGCTACACCTTC,CASGQLEQGDGYTF
13,TRBV7-8,NA,NA,TRBJ2-5,TGTGCCAGCAGGCAGCGGGCCACGGAGACCCAGTACTTC,CASRQRATETQYF
12,TRBV19,NA,NA,TRBJ1-2,TGTGCCAGTAGTAGGGACACCTATGGCTACACCTTC,CASSRDTYGYTF
15,TRBV2,NA,NA,TRBJ2-5,TGTGCCAGCAGTGAAATCAGCGGGCGGTTAGGGACCCAGTACTTC,CASSEISGRLGTQYF
15,TRBV5-4,TRBD2,NA,TRBJ2-3,TGTGCCAGCAGCCCGCTAGCGGGGGGGCCGAATACGCAGTATTTT,CASSPLAGGPNTQYF
15,TRBV7-8,TRBD1,NA,TRBJ1-1,TGTGCCAGCAGTTTAGAGGACAGGGTGAACACTGAAGCTTTCTTT,CASSLEDRVNTEAFF
15,TRBV5-1,NA,NA,TRBJ1-2,TGCGCCAGCAGCTTGGACGGACAGATTAACTATGGCTACACCTTC,CASSLDGQINYGYTF
13,TRBV29-1,NA,NA,TRBJ2-2,TGCAGCGTTGAAGCGGGGAACACCGGGGAGCTGTTTTTT,CSVEAGNTGELFF
14,TRBV9,TRBD2,NA,TRBJ2-7,TGTGCCAGCAGCCTAGCGGGGGGGTCTGGGGAGCAGTACTTC,CASSLAGGSGEQYF
14,TRBV7-6,NA,NA,TRBJ2-2,TGTGCCAGCAGCCCGATAGGGAGCACCGGGGAGCTGTTTTTT,CASSPIGSTGELFF
14,TRBV27,NA,once,TRBJ1-2,TGTGCCAGCAGTTCCACGATGACACTCTATGGCTACACCTTC,CASSSTMTLYGYTF
18,TRBV7-9,NA,NA,TRBJ1-5,TGTGCCAGCAGCTTGGGAACCGACAGGTCTTATAGCAATCAGCCCCAGCATTTT,CASSLGTDRSYSNQPQHF
15,TRBV5-4,NA,NA,TRBJ2-1,TGTGCCAGCAGCTATATCCGTAATTCCTACAATGAGCAGTTCTTC,CASSYIRNSYNEQFF